The subject of this entry is one T cell receptor (beta chain). The data originate from a study of T cell changes during pregnancy in multiple sclerosis. V gave up 1 base and J gave up 2 bases; unmatched junction bases: 7. CDR1 is SGHNT, CDR2 YENEEA, per germline. The CDR3 contains 17 residues. Produced via immunoSEQ multiplex PCR; TCRdb's table is partial and in-frame only. The sample has under 70,000 clones, 80% to 95% seen once; the top ten hold less than 2%. Sequences were derived from peripheral blood, sampled in the third trimester of pregnancy. The chain recombines TRBV11-3 with TRBJ2-1; TRBD2 matches 8 bases. The TCR originated in a female donor in good health, enrolled as a control in a pregnancy study. The DNA for the CDR3 is TGTGCCAGCAGCTTAGGAATAGCGGGATCCCCCTACAATGAGCAGTTCTTC. Translating gives CASSLGIAGSPYNEQFF.